A selection of T cell receptor beta chains follows, all from one sample in a study of human T cells and chemical hapten exposure. One entry per CDR3 protein results from TCRdb running MiXCR on the RACE reads. This table holds 65,000 to 80,000 distinct CDR3 sequences, over 6.5% found once. The specimen sequenced was whole blood. These receptors were collected from a male donor in good health. Some clones in this sample may be carry-over from other donors' samples. Each CDR3 is given with its conserved first and last residue. Fields, in order: V gene, J gene, clone size, D gene, CDR3 protein, CDR3 DNA. D genes are given only for firm matches. Rows may omit the clone size; those that give it use once, few, many or a size class.

V gene: TRBV5-6
J gene: TRBJ2-3
clone size: NA
D gene: TRBD2
CDR3 protein: CASSPGTSFSTDTQYF
CDR3 DNA: TGTGCCAGCAGCCCAGGGACTAGCTTTTCTACCGATACGCAGTATTTT

V gene: TRBV11-1
J gene: TRBJ1-2
clone size: few
D gene: TRBD1
CDR3 protein: CASSSRDRDREDYGYTF
CDR3 DNA: TGTGCCAGCAGCTCCAGGGACCGGGACAGGGAAGACTATGGCTACACCTTC

V gene: TRBV7-2
J gene: TRBJ2-3
clone size: NA
D gene: NA
CDR3 protein: CASSRLTTDTQYF
CDR3 DNA: TGTGCCAGCAGCCGACTAACCACAGATACGCAGTATTTT

V gene: TRBV19
J gene: TRBJ2-1
clone size: few
D gene: TRBD1
CDR3 protein: CASSTGQGVAHEQFF
CDR3 DNA: TGTGCCAGTAGTACTGGACAGGGTGTCGCCCATGAGCAGTTCTTC

V gene: TRBV27
J gene: TRBJ1-5
clone size: NA
D gene: NA
CDR3 protein: CASSSRVQGQPQHF
CDR3 DNA: TGTGCCAGCAGTAGCAGGGTTCAGGGTCAGCCCCAGCATTTT

V gene: TRBV7-9
J gene: TRBJ2-7
clone size: NA
D gene: NA
CDR3 protein: CASSLMPRPYEQYF
CDR3 DNA: TGTGCCAGCAGCTTAATGCCCCGCCCCTACGAGCAGTACTTC

V gene: TRBV12-3/TRBV12-4
J gene: TRBJ1-5
clone size: many
D gene: NA
CDR3 protein: CASSSQGSNQPQHF
CDR3 DNA: TGTGCCAGCAGTTCTCAGGGGAGCAATCAGCCCCAGCATTTT

V gene: TRBV5-1
J gene: TRBJ2-1
clone size: few
D gene: TRBD2
CDR3 protein: CASSSPGLARSSSYNEQFF
CDR3 DNA: TGCGCCAGCAGTAGTCCGGGACTAGCACGTAGTAGCTCCTACAATGAGCAGTTCTTC

V gene: TRBV30
J gene: TRBJ2-3
clone size: many
D gene: TRBD1
CDR3 protein: CAWGETGWADTQYF
CDR3 DNA: TGTGCCTGGGGGGAGACAGGGTGGGCAGATACGCAGTATTTT

V gene: TRBV5-1
J gene: TRBJ2-4
clone size: NA
D gene: NA
CDR3 protein: CASSAGVGAKNIQYF
CDR3 DNA: TGCGCCAGCAGCGCAGGTGTAGGAGCCAAAAACATTCAGTACTTC

V gene: TRBV12-3/TRBV12-4
J gene: TRBJ1-5
clone size: once
D gene: NA
CDR3 protein: CASSLSGGIQPQHF
CDR3 DNA: TGTGCCAGCAGTTTGAGCGGTGGTATTCAGCCCCAGCATTTT

V gene: TRBV12-5
J gene: TRBJ2-2
clone size: many
D gene: TRBD1
CDR3 protein: CAGRTGGNTGELFF
CDR3 DNA: TGTGCTGGCAGGACAGGGGGCAACACCGGGGAGCTGTTTTTT

V gene: TRBV7-6
J gene: TRBJ2-7
clone size: few
D gene: TRBD2
CDR3 protein: CASSLIAGGPGGEQYF
CDR3 DNA: TGTGCCAGCAGCTTAATAGCGGGAGGGCCTGGAGGCGAGCAGTACTTC

V gene: TRBV18
J gene: TRBJ1-1
clone size: many
D gene: NA
CDR3 protein: CASSEPYEAFF
CDR3 DNA: TGTGCCAGCTCAGAACCATATGAAGCTTTCTTT

V gene: TRBV7-2
J gene: TRBJ1-2
clone size: many
D gene: TRBD1
CDR3 protein: CASSFAGTGVNGYTF
CDR3 DNA: TGTGCCAGCAGCTTCGCCGGGACAGGGGTGAATGGCTACACCTTC

V gene: TRBV11-2
J gene: TRBJ1-2
clone size: few
D gene: TRBD1
CDR3 protein: CASSLTGGGNYGYTF
CDR3 DNA: TGTGCCAGCAGCTTGACAGGGGGCGGTAACTATGGCTACACCTTC

V gene: TRBV6-1
J gene: TRBJ2-3
clone size: few
D gene: TRBD2
CDR3 protein: CASTLERLAGPDTQYF
CDR3 DNA: TGTGCCAGCACTCTAGAACGTCTAGCGGGCCCAGATACGCAGTATTTT

V gene: TRBV3-1
J gene: TRBJ1-4
clone size: many
D gene: NA
CDR3 protein: CASSQDLRGSTNEKLFF
CDR3 DNA: TGTGCCAGCAGCCAAGATCTACGGGGGTCAACTAATGAAAAACTGTTTTTT

V gene: TRBV19
J gene: TRBJ2-7
clone size: NA
D gene: TRBD1
CDR3 protein: CASSIQGQGSHEQYF
CDR3 DNA: TGTGCCAGTAGTATTCAGGGACAGGGGAGCCACGAGCAGTACTTC

V gene: TRBV20-1
J gene: TRBJ1-3
clone size: few
D gene: NA
CDR3 protein: CSARDGKVRSGNTIYF
CDR3 DNA: TGCAGTGCTAGAGATGGAAAAGTACGCTCTGGAAACACCATATATTTT

V gene: TRBV27
J gene: TRBJ1-5
clone size: many
D gene: NA
CDR3 protein: CASSLGRGGNQPQHF
CDR3 DNA: TGTGCCAGCAGTTTGGGCAGGGGCGGCAATCAGCCCCAGCATTTT

V gene: TRBV5-1
J gene: TRBJ1-5
clone size: few
D gene: NA
CDR3 protein: CASSLGTSNQPQHF
CDR3 DNA: TGCGCCAGCAGCTTGGGGACCAGCAATCAGCCCCAGCATTTT

V gene: TRBV6-4
J gene: TRBJ2-2
clone size: many
D gene: NA
CDR3 protein: CASSDSDNTGELFF
CDR3 DNA: TGTGCCAGCAGTGACTCGGACAACACCGGGGAGCTGTTTTTT

V gene: TRBV7-9
J gene: TRBJ2-4
clone size: NA
D gene: TRBD2
CDR3 protein: CASSQGLPNIQYF
CDR3 DNA: TGTGCCAGCAGCCAGGGACTACCAAACATTCAGTACTTC

V gene: TRBV6-5
J gene: TRBJ2-7
clone size: few
D gene: TRBD1
CDR3 protein: CASSTWSGTGVREQYF
CDR3 DNA: TGTGCCAGCTCTACATGGTCCGGGACAGGGGTGCGCGAGCAGTACTTC

V gene: TRBV27
J gene: TRBJ1-2
clone size: NA
D gene: NA
CDR3 protein: CASSTSGAYYGYTF
CDR3 DNA: TGTGCCAGCAGTACGTCCGGGGCGTACTATGGCTACACCTTC

V gene: TRBV27
J gene: TRBJ1-6
clone size: NA
D gene: NA
CDR3 protein: CASSYGLGGNLNSPLHF
CDR3 DNA: TGTGCCAGCAGTTACGGGCTGGGGGGAAACCTTAATTCACCCCTCCACTTT

V gene: TRBV5-1
J gene: TRBJ2-3
clone size: many
D gene: NA
CDR3 protein: CASSFSSSSTDTQYF
CDR3 DNA: TGCGCCAGCAGCTTTTCCTCTAGCAGCACAGATACGCAGTATTTT